This entry lists 18 T cell receptor beta chains sequenced from one sample in a study of T-cell reconstitution after alpha-beta-depleted transplantation in children. During its preparation, the TCRbeta library received unique molecular identifiers. Each CDR3 protein is one row after TCRdb ran MiXCR on the PCR reads. Of hundreds of thousands of distinct CDR3 sequences in the sample, approximately 16% were seen once. The source material was PBMCs from the stem cell graft donor, sampled from the stem cell graft. All receptors come from a human donor who donated a stem cell graft to a child with acute myeloid leukemia.

The chain carries TRBV6-2 or TRBV6-3 and TRBJ2-5; D is uncertain. The CDR3 contains 14 residues. From germline, CDR1 is MNHEY and CDR2 SVGEGT. V gave up 7 bases and J gave up 2 bases, with 14 bases separating them. CDR3 sequence reads: CASTWSVRQETQYF. The CDR3 DNA reads as TGTGCCAGCACCTGGAGTGTCAGACAAGAGACCCAGTACTTC.

This clonotype turned up a few times. The V and J genes are TRBV7-3 and TRBJ2-2; 9 positions match TRBD2. Unmatched junction bases numbered 5, after V lost 1 base and J lost 2 bases. The CDR3 runs 17 residues. Germline assignment: CDR1 SGHTA and CDR2 FQGTGA. This CDR3 reads CASSLNSGGINTGELFF. In nucleotides, the CDR3 is TGTGCCAGCAGCTTAAACAGCGGGGGGATAAACACCGGGGAGCTGTTTTTT.

This clonotype appeared many times. The V gene is TRBV20-1, the J gene TRBJ1-3; weak D call: TRBD1 (6 bases). Germline-derived CDR1 and CDR2 are DFQATT and SNEGSKA (reference sequence). V lost 0 bases to trimming and J lost 7 bases, with 13 bases between them. This CDR3 spans 14 amino acids. Written as DNA, the CDR3 is TGCAGTGCTAGAGATGCAGGGGAGGGGAACACCATATATTTT. It codes for CSARDAGEGNTIYF.

This clonotype was detected many times. The genes are TRBV7-2 and TRBJ2-1; weak D call: TRBD2 (5 bases). Germline values: CDR1 SGHTA, CDR2 FQGNSA. The CDR3 has 15 residues. V was trimmed by 3 bases and J by 5 bases, leaving 14 bases between them. This chain's CDR3 is CASSFEGILHNEQFF. The CDR3 DNA reads TGTGCCAGCAGCTTTGAGGGCATCCTCCACAATGAGCAGTTCTTC.

This rearrangement joins TRBV7-2 to TRBJ1-4; D might be TRBD1 (5 bases). The V end lost 2 bases, the J end lost 7 bases, and 14 bases lay between the germline ends. This CDR3 has 15 amino acids. Germline CDR1 and CDR2: SGHTA and FQGNSA. The CDR3 region has the DNA TGTGCCAGCAGCTTAAGGGGCGCAGAGGGTGAAAAACTGTTTTTT. Amino acid sequence: CASSLRGAEGEKLFF.

This clonotype was seen many times. The chain uses TRBV29-1 and TRBJ2-6, with a possible D match to TRBD1 (5 bases). Trimming pared 7 bases from V and 2 bases from J, leaving 6 bases between. Germline V gene lookup returns CDR1 SQVTM and CDR2 ANQGSEA. The CDR3 runs to 12 residues. The chain's CDR3 is CSAGTGANVLTF. The CDR3 DNA reads TGCAGCGCAGGGACTGGGGCCAACGTCCTGACTTTC.

CDR3 amino acids: CASSSARGTGELFF. For the CDR3, the DNA is TGTGCCAGCAGTTCCGCTCGAGGAACCGGGGAGCTGTTTTTT. This chain uses TRBV6-5 with TRBJ2-2, with D uncertain. V shed 4 bases and J shed 5 bases, with 11 bases lying between them. This CDR3 comprises 14 residues. Germline CDR1 and CDR2: MNHEY and SVGAGI.

In its sample, this clonotype was seen many times. CDR3 bases: TGCAGCGTGGTAAGGGACAGGGGGATCGGTGGCACTGAAGCTTTCTTT. Its translation is CSVVRDRGIGGTEAFF. This chain uses TRBV29-1 with TRBJ1-1, with 11 nucleotides matching TRBD1. This CDR3 spans 16 amino acids. Germline CDR1 reads SQVTM; CDR2 reads ANQGSEA. The J segment lost 4 bases and the V segment lost 6 bases, leaving 13 bases of the junction unmatched. Full variable domain (missing parts from reference TRBV29-1 and TRBJ1-1): SAVISQKPSRDICQRGTSLTIQCQVDSQVTMMFWYRQQPGQSLTLIATANQGSEATYESGFVIDKFPISRPNLTFSTLTVSNMSPEDSSIYLCSVVRDRGIGGTEAFFGQGTRLTVV.

This clonotype was counted between two and nine times. V gene TRBV6-2 or TRBV6-3 combines with J gene TRBJ2-7; D remains ambiguous. Per the germline V gene, CDR1 is MNHEY and CDR2 is SVGEGT. The CDR3 runs to 12 residues. Trimming took off 1 base at V and 7 bases at J, with 8 bases between the two ends. CDR3 sequence (DNA): TGTGCCAGCAGTTACTTACAGATTGAGCAGTACTTC. Translation: CASSYLQIEQYF.

The genes are TRBV4-3 and TRBJ2-3, with 11 bases fitting TRBD2. After removal of 0 bases from V and 8 bases from J, the junction contained 7 bases not matched to a gene. Germline V CDR1 and CDR2: LGHNA, YSLEER. The CDR3 spans 16 residues. DNA for the CDR3: TGCGCCAGCAGCCAAGATCGGGCTAGCGGGGGGACTACGCAGTATTTT. Protein product: CASSQDRASGGTTQYF.

This chain uses TRBV29-1 with TRBJ2-5; 8 nucleotides line up with TRBD2. This CDR3 spans 13 amino acids. The trim removed 5 bases at V and 6 bases at J, leaving 8 bases unmatched. From germline, CDR1 is SQVTM and CDR2 ANQGSEA. This CDR3 reads CSVRGLAAQTQYF. The CDR3 bases are TGCAGCGTTCGTGGACTAGCTGCTCAGACCCAGTACTTC.

In this sample, this clonotype turned up many times. The chain combines TRBV20-1 with TRBJ2-3; TRBD2 matches 8 bases. This CDR3 region has 16 residues. V lost 0 bases, J lost 0 bases, and 5 bases stayed unmatched. Germline lookup yields CDR1 DFQATT and CDR2 SNEGSKA (reference sequence). For the CDR3, the DNA is TGCAGTGCTAGAGATCTTCCTAGCGGGAGCACAGATACGCAGTATTTT. It yields the protein CSARDLPSGSTDTQYF.

This clonotype was seen only a few times. The chain couples TRBV5-6 to TRBJ1-1, with D possibly TRBD1 on 5 matching bases. The V and J ends lost 2 bases and 0 bases respectively, with 17 bases between them. The CDR3 is 17 amino acids. CDR1 SGHDT and CDR2 YYEEEE come from the germline V gene. The CDR3 coding sequence is TGTGCCAGCAGCTTAAGTCCCGGTTGGGGGATGAACACTGAAGCTTTCTTT. Its translation is CASSLSPGWGMNTEAFF.

The CDR3 loop reads CASSLQGSGYTF. The DNA of the CDR3 is TGCGCCAGCAGCTTACAGGGATCTGGCTACACCTTC. The chain combines TRBV5-1 with TRBJ1-2, with D perhaps matching TRBD1 (6 bases). The CDR3 runs 12 residues. V lost 2 bases and J lost 7, with 9 bases in between. Germline V gene sequence: CDR1 SGHRS, CDR2 YFSETQ.

This clonotype has ten or more counts. V usage is TRBV4-3 and J usage is TRBJ1-5; D unresolved. The germline CDR1 and CDR2 sequences are LGHNA and YSLEER. The CDR3 is 14 amino acids. V dropped 8 bases and J dropped 7 bases, with 18 bases sitting between them. CDR3 region: CASGPDTSRQPQHF. In nucleotides, the CDR3 is TGCGCCAGCGGCCCGGATACCTCTAGGCAGCCCCAGCATTTT.

As concerns this clonotype: One base away lies a much larger clone, so this may be a sequencing read error. The V and J genes are TRBV20-1 and TRBJ2-7; no reliable D call. Trimming pared 0 bases from V and 6 bases from J, leaving 15 bases between. Germline V CDR1 and CDR2: DFQATT, SNEGSKA (reference sequence). The CDR3 runs 14 residues. This chain's CDR3 is CSARDGKAVAEQYF. In nucleotides, the CDR3 is TGCAGTGCTAGAGATGGGAAAGCTGTTGCCGAGCAGTACTTC.

The chain is built from TRBV7-9 and TRBJ2-7; D not resolved. This CDR3 spans 15 amino acids. The V end was cut by 5 bases, the J end by 0 bases, with 14 bases between. Germline V gene lookup returns CDR1 SEHNR and CDR2 FQNEAQ (reference sequence). CDR3 in amino acids: CASSPTELLSYEQYF. The CDR3 DNA sequence: TGTGCCAGCAGCCCCACAGAGCTTCTCTCCTACGAGCAGTACTTC.

This clonotype turned up a few times. The genes are TRBV11-2 and TRBJ2-6; 9 nucleotides agree with TRBD2. This CDR3 is built from 18 residues. Trimming took 3 bases from V and 4 from J; bases not matched to a gene: 10. CDR1 is SGHAT, CDR2 FQNNGV, per germline. The CDR3 here is CASSLYTSGLGGANVLTF. The CDR3 nucleotides are TGTGCCAGCAGCTTGTACACTAGCGGGCTGGGGGGGGCCAACGTCCTGACTTTC.